This T cell receptor beta chain was profiled in a study of blood T cell repertoires in COVID-19. As handled by the study authors: Amplifying reference gene primers gave estimates of nucleated cell counts. Sequencing used immunoSEQ multiplex PCR; TCRdb keeps in-frame clones, though not all of them. That table supplies the V and J calls and clone size; D and trimming were determined from the DNA. Of 250,000 to 300,000 clones in the sample, roughly 88% were seen once. Researchers sorted participants into cohorts using their self-reported clinical history. This clone was recorded at least ten times. The source material was PBMCs or T cells enriched from blood (not recorded which). The origin of this receptor is a woman aged 30 to 39 who had recovered from COVID-19.

CDR3 amino acids: CASSQGQRGGGEQYF. The CDR3 region has the DNA TGTGCCAGCAGCCAAGGTCAACGGGGGGGCGGCGAGCAGTACTTC. The chain links TRBV3-1 (or the pseudogene TRBV3-2) to TRBJ2-7; 8 bases agree with TRBD2. The V gene end was trimmed by 1 base and the J gene end by 6 bases; junction bases not matched to a gene: 8. CDR1 and CDR2 from the germline V gene are LGHDT and YNNKEL (reference sequence). This CDR3 contains 15 residues.